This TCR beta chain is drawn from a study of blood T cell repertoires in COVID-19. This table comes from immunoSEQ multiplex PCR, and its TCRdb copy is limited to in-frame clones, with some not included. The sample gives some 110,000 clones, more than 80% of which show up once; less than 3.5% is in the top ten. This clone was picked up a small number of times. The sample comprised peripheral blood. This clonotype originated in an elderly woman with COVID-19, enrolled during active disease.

This CDR3 reads CASSLGQSGRPQHF. The CDR3 nucleotides read TGTGCCAGCAGCCTAGGACAGTCCGGACGGCCCCAGCATTTT. This sequence joins TRBV7-8 and TRBJ1-5; D is possibly TRBD1 (6 bases). Germline V gene lookup returns CDR1 SGHVS and CDR2 FQNEAQ. This CDR3 spans 14 amino acids. V was shortened by 5 bases and J by 9 bases, with 17 bases between the two germline ends.